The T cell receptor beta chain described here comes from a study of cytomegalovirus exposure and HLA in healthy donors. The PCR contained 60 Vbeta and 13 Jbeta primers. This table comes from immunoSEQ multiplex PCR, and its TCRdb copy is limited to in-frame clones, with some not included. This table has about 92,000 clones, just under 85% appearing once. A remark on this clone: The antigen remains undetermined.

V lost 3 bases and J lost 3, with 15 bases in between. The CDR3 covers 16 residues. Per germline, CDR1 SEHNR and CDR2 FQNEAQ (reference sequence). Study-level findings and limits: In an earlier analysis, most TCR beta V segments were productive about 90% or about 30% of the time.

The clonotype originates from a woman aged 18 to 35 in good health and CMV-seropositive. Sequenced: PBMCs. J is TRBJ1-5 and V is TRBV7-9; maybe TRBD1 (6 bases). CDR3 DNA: TGTGCCAGCAGCTTTTCGACGGGACATTTCAATCAGCCCCAGCATTTT. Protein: CASSFSTGHFNQPQHF.